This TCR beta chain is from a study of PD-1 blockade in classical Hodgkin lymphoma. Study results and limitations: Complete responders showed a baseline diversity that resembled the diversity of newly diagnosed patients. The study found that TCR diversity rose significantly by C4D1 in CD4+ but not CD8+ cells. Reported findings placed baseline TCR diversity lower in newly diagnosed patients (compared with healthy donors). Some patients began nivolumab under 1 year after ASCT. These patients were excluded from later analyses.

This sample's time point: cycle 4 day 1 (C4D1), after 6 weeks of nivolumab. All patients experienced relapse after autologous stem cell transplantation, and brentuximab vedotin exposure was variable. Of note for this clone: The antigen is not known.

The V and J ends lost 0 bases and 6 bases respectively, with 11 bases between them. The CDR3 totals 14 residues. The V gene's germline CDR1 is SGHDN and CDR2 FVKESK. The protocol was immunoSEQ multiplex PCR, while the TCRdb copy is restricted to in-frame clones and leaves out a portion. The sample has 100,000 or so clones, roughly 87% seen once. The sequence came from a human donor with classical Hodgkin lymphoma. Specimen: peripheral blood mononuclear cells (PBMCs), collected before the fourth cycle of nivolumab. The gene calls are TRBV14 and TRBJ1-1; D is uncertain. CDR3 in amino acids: CASSQDGGRPEAFF. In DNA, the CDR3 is TGTGCCAGCAGCCAAGACGGCGGCAGACCTGAAGCTTTCTTT.